Here is one T cell receptor (beta chain) with its context. The antigen is undetermined. For every sample, eight separate reactions were used to make cDNA. Amplification of TCRalpha and TCRbeta cDNA involved two nested PCRs that ran for about 16 and 10 cycles. TCRdb reprocessed the 5' RACE reads and reports one entry per CDR3 protein, with no DNA. The repertoire table contains around 150,000 distinct CDR3 sequences. Isolation of total RNA was performed on whole blood, with no prior T cell sorting. This record belongs to a study of monozygotic twins with inflammatory bowel disease. Study-wide findings and caveats: Discordant twins showed the same repertoire similarity as concordant twins, possibly from limited power.

Germline lookup yields CDR1 SGHVS and CDR2 FQNEAQ. The CDR3 totals 16 residues. This TCR was recovered from a human donor with ulcerative colitis or Crohn's disease, or a healthy co-twin of an affected twin (not recorded which). The V and J genes are TRBV7-8 and TRBJ2-1; TCRdb's D call of TRBD2 is untestable without DNA. Sequences were obtained from blood. Here the CDR3 reads CASSLKGLDRDNEQFF.